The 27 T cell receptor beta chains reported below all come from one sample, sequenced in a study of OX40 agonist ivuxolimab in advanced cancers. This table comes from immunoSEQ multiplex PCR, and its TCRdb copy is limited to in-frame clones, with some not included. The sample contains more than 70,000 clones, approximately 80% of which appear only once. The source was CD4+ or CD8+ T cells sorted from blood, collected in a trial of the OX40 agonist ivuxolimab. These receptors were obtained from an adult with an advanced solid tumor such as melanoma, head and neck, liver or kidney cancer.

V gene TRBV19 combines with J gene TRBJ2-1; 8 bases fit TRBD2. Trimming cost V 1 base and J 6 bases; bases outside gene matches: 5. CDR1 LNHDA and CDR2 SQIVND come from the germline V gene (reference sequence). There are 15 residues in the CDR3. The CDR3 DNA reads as TGTGCCAGTAGTATAGGGGGGACTAGAGCCAATGAGCAGTTCTTC. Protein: CASSIGGTRANEQFF.

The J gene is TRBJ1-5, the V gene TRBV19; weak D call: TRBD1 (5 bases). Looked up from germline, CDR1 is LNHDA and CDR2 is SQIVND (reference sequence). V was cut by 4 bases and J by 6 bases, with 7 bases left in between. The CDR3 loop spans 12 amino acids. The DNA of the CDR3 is TGTGCCAGTAGTAAGGGGAGTCAGCCCCAGCATTTT. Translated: CASSKGSQPQHF.

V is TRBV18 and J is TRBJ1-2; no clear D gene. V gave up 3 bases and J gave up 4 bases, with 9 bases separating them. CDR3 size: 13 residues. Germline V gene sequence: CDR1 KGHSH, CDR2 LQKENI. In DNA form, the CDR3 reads TGTGCCAGCTCACCGGACCTCTCCTATGGCTACACCTTC. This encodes CASSPDLSYGYTF.

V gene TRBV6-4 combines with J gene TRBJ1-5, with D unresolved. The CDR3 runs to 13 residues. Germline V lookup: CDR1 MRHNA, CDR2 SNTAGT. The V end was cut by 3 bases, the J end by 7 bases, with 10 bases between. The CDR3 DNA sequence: TGTGCCAGCAGTGATGGAGGAAAGCAGCCCCAGCATTTT. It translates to CASSDGGKQPQHF.

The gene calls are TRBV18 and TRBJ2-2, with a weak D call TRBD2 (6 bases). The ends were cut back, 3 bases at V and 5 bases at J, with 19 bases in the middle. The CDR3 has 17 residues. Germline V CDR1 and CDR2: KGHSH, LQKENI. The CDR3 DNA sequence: TGTGCCAGCTCACCGTACGTCGCGGGGAGAGGAACCGGGGAGCTGTTTTTT. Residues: CASSPYVAGRGTGELFF.

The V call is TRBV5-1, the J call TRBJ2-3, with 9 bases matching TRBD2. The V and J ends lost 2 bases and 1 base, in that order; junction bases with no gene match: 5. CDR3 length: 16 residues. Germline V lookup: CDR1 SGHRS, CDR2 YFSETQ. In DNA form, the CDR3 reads TGCGCCAGCAGCTTATTGGCTAGCGGGGGCACAGATACGCAGTATTTT. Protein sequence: CASSLLASGGTDTQYF.

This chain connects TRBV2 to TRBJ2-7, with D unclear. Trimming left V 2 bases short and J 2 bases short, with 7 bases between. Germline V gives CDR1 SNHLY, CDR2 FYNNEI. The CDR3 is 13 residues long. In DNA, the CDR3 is TGTGCCAGCAGTGAAAGCAGGACCTACGAGCAGTACGTC. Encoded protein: CASSESRTYEQYV.

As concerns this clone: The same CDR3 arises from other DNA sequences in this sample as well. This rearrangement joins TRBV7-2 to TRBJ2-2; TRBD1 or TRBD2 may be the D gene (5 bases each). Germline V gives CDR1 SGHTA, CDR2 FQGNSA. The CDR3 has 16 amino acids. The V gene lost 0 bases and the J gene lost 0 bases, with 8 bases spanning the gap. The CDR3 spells CASSLAGGSNTGELFF. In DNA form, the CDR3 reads TGTGCCAGCAGCTTAGCTGGGGGTTCGAACACCGGGGAGCTGTTTTTT.

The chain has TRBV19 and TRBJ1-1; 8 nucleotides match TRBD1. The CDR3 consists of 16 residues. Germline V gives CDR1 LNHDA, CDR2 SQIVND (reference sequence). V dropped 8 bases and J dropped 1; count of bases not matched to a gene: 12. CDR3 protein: CASWFTGGRGNTEAFF. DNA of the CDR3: TGTGCCAGTTGGTTTACAGGGGGACGCGGGAACACTGAAGCTTTCTTT. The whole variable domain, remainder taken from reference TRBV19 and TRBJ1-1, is DGGITQSPKYLFRKEGQNVTLSCEQNLNHDAMYWYRQDPGQGLRLIYYSQIVNDFQKGDIAEGYSVSREKKESFPLTVTSAQKNPTAFYLCASWFTGGRGNTEAFFGQGTRLTVV.

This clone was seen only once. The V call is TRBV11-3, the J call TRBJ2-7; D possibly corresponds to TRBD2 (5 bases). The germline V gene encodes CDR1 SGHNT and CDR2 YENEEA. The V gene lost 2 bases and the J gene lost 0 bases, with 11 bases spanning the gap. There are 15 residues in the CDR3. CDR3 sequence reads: CASSLRGGSSYEQYF. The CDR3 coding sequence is TGTGCCAGCAGCTTACGGGGTGGGAGCTCCTACGAGCAGTACTTC.

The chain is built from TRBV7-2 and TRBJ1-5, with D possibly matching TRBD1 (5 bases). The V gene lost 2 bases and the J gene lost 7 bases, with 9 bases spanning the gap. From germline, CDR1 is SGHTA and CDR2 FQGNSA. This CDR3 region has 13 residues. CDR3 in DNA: TGTGCCAGCAGCTTATCCAGGGCGCAGCCCCAGCATTTT. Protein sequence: CASSLSRAQPQHF.

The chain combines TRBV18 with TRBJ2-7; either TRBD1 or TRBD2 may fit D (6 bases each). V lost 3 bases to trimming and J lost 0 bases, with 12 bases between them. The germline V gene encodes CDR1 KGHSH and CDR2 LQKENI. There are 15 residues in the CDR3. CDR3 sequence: CASSPGRGGSYEQYV. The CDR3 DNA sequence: TGTGCCAGCTCACCCGGCAGGGGAGGCTCCTACGAGCAGTACGTC.

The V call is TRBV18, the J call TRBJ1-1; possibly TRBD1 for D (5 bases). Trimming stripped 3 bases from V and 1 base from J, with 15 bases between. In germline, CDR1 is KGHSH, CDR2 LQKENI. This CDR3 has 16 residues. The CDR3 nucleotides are TGTGCCAGCTCACCGAATCAGGGATCTAAGAACACTGAAGCTTTCTTT. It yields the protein CASSPNQGSKNTEAFF.

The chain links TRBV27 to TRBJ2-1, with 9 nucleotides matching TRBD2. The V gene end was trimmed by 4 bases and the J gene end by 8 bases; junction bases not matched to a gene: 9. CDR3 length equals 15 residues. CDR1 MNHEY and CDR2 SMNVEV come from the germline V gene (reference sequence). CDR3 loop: CASSSVGGRADEQFF. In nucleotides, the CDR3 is TGTGCCAGCAGTTCTGTCGGCGGGAGGGCCGATGAGCAGTTCTTC.

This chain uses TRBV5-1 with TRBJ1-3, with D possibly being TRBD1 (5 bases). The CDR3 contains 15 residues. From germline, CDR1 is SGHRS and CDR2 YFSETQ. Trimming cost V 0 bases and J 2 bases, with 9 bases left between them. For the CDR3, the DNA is TGCGCCAGCAGCTTGGGTAGGGACGCTGGAAACACCATATATTTT. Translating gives CASSLGRDAGNTIYF. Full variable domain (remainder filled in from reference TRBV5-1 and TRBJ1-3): KAGVTQTPRYLIKTRGQQVTLSCSPISGHRSVSWYQQTPGQGLQFLFEYFSETQRNKGNFPGRFSGRQFSNSRSEMNVSTLELGDSALYLCASSLGRDAGNTIYFGEGSWLTVV.

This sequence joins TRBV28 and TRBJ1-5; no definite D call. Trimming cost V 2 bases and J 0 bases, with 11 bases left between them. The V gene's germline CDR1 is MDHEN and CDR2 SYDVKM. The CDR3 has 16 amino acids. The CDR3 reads CASSLRLRTSNQPQHF. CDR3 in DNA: TGTGCCAGCAGTTTAAGGCTACGTACTAGCAATCAGCCCCAGCATTTT.

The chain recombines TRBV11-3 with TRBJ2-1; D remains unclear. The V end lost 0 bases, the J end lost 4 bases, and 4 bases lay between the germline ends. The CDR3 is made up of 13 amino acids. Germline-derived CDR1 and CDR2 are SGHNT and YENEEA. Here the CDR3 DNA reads TGTGCCAGCAGCTTAGAGCGGTACAATGAGCAGTTCTTC. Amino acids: CASSLERYNEQFF.

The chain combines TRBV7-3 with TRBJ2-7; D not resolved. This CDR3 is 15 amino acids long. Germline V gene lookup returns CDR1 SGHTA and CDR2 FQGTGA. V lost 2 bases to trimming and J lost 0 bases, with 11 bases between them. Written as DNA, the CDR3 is TGTGCCAGCAGCTTAGGTGGGGTCCGCTCCTACGAGCAGTACTTC. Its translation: CASSLGGVRSYEQYF.

CDR3 sequence (DNA): TGTGCCAGCAGCTTCTACCAGCCCACCGGGGAGCTGTTTTTT. Amino acid sequence: CASSFYQPTGELFF. The chain uses TRBV5-4 and TRBJ2-2; D is unresolved. V lost 2 bases and J lost 4, with 9 bases in between. Germline V CDR1 and CDR2: SGHNT, YYREEE (reference sequence). The CDR3 contains 14 residues.

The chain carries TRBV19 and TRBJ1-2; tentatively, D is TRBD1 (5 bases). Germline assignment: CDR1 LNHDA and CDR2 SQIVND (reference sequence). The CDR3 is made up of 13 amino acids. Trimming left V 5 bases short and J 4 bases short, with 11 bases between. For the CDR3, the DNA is TGTGCCAGTAGTTTCAGGGCCGGCTATGGCTACACCTTC. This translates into CASSFRAGYGYTF.

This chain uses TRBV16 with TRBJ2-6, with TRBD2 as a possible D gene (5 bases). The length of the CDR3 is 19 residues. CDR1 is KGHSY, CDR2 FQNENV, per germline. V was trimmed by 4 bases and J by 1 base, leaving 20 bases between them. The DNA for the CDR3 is TGTGCCAGCAGCCCACGAGGGAGTCGGTTTCGGTCTGGGGCCAACGTCCTGACTTTC. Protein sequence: CASSPRGSRFRSGANVLTF.

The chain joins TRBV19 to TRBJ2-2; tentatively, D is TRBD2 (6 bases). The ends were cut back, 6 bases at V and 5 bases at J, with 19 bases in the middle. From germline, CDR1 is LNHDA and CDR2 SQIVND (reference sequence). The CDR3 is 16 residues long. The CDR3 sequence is CASSPQGKGRTGELFF. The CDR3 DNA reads TGTGCCAGTAGCCCCCAGGGTAAAGGGAGGACCGGGGAGCTGTTTTTT.

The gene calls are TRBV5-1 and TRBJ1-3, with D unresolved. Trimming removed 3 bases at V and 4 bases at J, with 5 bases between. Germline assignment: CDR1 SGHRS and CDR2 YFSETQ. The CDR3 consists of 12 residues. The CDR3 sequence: CASSSEGNTIYF. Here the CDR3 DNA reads TGCGCCAGCAGCTCGGAGGGAAACACCATATATTTT.

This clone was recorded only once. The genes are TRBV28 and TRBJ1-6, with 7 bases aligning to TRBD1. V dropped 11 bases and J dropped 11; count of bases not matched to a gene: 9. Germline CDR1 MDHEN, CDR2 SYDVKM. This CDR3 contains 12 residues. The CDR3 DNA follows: TGTGCCGTATCAGGGGGGTTAGCACCCCTCCACTTT. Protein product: CAVSGGLAPLHF. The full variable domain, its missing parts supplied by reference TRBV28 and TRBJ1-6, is DVKVTQSSRYLVKRTGEKVFLECVQDMDHENMFWYRQDPGLGLRLIYFSYDVKMKEKGDIPEGYSVSREKKERFSLILESASTNQTSMYLCAVSGGLAPLHFGNGTRLTVT.

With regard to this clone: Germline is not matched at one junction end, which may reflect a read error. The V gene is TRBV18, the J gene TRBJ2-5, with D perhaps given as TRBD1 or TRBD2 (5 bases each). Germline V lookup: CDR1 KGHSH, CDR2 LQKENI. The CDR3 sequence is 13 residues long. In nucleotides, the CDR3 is TGTGCCAGCTCACCACCGTATCGAGGGGTGAGGCACTTC. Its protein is CASSPPYRGVRHF.

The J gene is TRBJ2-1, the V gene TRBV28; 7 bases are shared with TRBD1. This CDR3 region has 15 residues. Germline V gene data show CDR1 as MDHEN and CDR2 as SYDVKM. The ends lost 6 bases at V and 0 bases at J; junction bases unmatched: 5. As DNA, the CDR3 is TGTGCCAGCAGACGCCGGGACAGCTCCTACAATGAGCAGTTCTTC. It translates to CASRRRDSSYNEQFF.

The CDR3 sequence is CASSLTGVGGYTF. DNA for the CDR3: TGTGCCAGCAGTTTGACAGGGGTCGGTGGCTACACCTTC. The rearrangement links TRBV28 to TRBJ1-2; TRBD1 matches at 8 bases. From germline, CDR1 is MDHEN and CDR2 SYDVKM. This CDR3 is 13 amino acids long. Germline trimming cut 3 bases from V and 7 bases from J; bases unmatched to any gene: 4.